These T cell receptor beta chains were read from a single sample in a study of OX40 agonist ivuxolimab in advanced cancers. TCRdb keeps only in-frame clones here, not all; method: immunoSEQ multiplex PCR. The data show more than 55,000 clones, about 83% seen once. The sample here was CD4+ or CD8+ T cells sorted from blood, taken in a trial of the OX40 agonist ivuxolimab. These receptor sequences come from an adult with an advanced solid tumor such as melanoma, head and neck, liver or kidney cancer. Each CDR3 is given with its conserved first and last residue. Each record gives: D gene, V gene, J gene, clone size, CDR3 DNA, CDR3 protein. D genes are given only for firm matches. Rows may omit the clone size; those that give it use once, few, many or a size class.

.	TRBV7-2	TRBJ2-5	once	TGTGCCAGCAGCCGGGGGGCTTGGGAGACCCAGTACTTC	CASSRGAWETQYF
.	TRBV11-3	TRBJ2-1	.	TGTGCCAGCAGCTTGACCACCCGCGATGAGCAGTTCTTC	CASSLTTRDEQFF
.	TRBV7-3	TRBJ1-1	.	TGTGCCAGCAGCTCCACCAACAGGAACACTGAAGCTTTCTTT	CASSSTNRNTEAFF
.	TRBV7-9	TRBJ2-7	once	TGTGCCAGCAGCTCTACAGGGTGGTCCTACGAGCAGTACTTC	CASSSTGWSYEQYF
.	TRBV5-1	TRBJ1-2	.	TGCGCCAGCAGCCCGACGACGGTGGGCTATGGCTACACCTTC	CASSPTTVGYGYTF
.	TRBV5-4	TRBJ2-3	once	TGTGCCAGCAGCTCCGAGGTCGGCGGGCACACAGATACGCAGTATTTT	CASSSEVGGHTDTQYF
.	TRBV23-1	TRBJ1-1	.	TGCGCCAGCAGTCACCCCGCGGAGGGGTGGAGGACTGAAGCTTTCTTT	CASSHPAEGWRTEAFF
.	TRBV4-1	TRBJ2-6	.	TGCGCCAGCAGCCAAGATTGGGGGCCTGGGGCCAACGTCCTGACTTTC	CASSQDWGPGANVLTF
TRBD1	TRBV5-4	TRBJ2-3	once	TGTGCCAGCAGCTTGGGTCCGGGACAGAGGCTAACAGATACGCAGTATTTT	CASSLGPGQRLTDTQYF
.	TRBV19	TRBJ1-1	.	TGTGCCAGTAGAGAGGACAGCTATAGGTACCCTGAAGCTTTCTTT	CASREDSYRYPEAFF
.	TRBV7-9	TRBJ2-2	.	TGTGCCAGCAGCTTAGTCTGGGGGCCGAACACCGGGGAGCTGTTTTTT	CASSLVWGPNTGELFF
.	TRBV5-1	TRBJ2-1	.	TGCGCCAGCAAAAACGGACAGCGGTCCTACAATGAGCAGTTCTTC	CASKNGQRSYNEQFF
.	TRBV5-1	TRBJ2-1	.	TGCGCCAGCAGCTTGGTGTGGGGGCCTGACTCGAATGAGCAGTTCTTC	CASSLVWGPDSNEQFF
.	TRBV2	TRBJ2-7	.	TGTGCCAGCGAAGGAACCGGGGGGCGCGAGCAGTACTTC	CASEGTGGREQYF
TRBD1	TRBV28	TRBJ1-2	.	TGTGCCAGCAGAGAAATCGGGACAGGATATAACTATGGCTACACCTTC	CASREIGTGYNYGYTF
.	TRBV7-3	TRBJ1-4	.	TGTGCCAGCAGCTTAATGGCGGGGGAAAAACTGTTTTTT	CASSLMAGEKLFF
TRBD2	TRBV15	TRBJ2-1	.	TGTGCCACCAGCAGGGCGGGAGTGTACAATGAGCAGTTCTTC	CATSRAGVYNEQFF
.	TRBV6-6	TRBJ2-7	.	TGTGCCAGCAGTCCCTATGGAACCTACGAGCAGTACTTC	CASSPYGTYEQYF
.	TRBV12-5	TRBJ1-5	once	TGTGCTAGTGGTTCGACAGGTCCGGAGGGCAATCAGCCCCAGCATTTT	CASGSTGPEGNQPQHF
TRBD1	TRBV7-9	TRBJ2-7	.	TGTGCCAGCAGCCACAGGGGCCACGAGCAGTACTTC	CASSHRGHEQYF
.	TRBV7-2	TRBJ1-1	.	TGTGCCAGCAGCTTACGCGGCAGGGGATTCGGTGAAGCTTTCTTT	CASSLRGRGFGEAFF
.	TRBV4-3	TRBJ1-4	.	TGCGCCAGCAGCAAGCGCCCGGGACAAACTAATGAAAAACTGTTTTTT	CASSKRPGQTNEKLFF
TRBD1	TRBV7-9	TRBJ1-1	.	TGTGCCAGCAGCTTGGACAGGGGGTATACTGAAGCTTTCTTT	CASSLDRGYTEAFF
TRBD1	TRBV7-8	TRBJ2-7	few	TGTGCCAGCAGCTCATTCTTCGGACAGGGAAGCTCCTACGAGCAGTACTTC	CASSSFFGQGSSYEQYF
.	TRBV19	TRBJ2-1	.	TGTGCCAGTAGTATCCTGGAGGGTCTTAATGAGCAGTTCTTC	CASSILEGLNEQFF
TRBD1	TRBV7-8	TRBJ1-1	once	TGTGCCAGCAGCTTAGCGAGGATGACAGGGGCTTTAAACACTGAAGCTTTCTTT	CASSLARMTGALNTEAFF
.	TRBV18	TRBJ1-5	few	TGTGCCAGCTCGGCCAGGGGTAATCAGCCCCAGCATTTT	CASSARGNQPQHF
.	TRBV4-3	TRBJ2-5	few	TGCGCCAGCAGCCAAGAATGGCGGGAGACCCAGTACTTC	CASSQEWRETQYF